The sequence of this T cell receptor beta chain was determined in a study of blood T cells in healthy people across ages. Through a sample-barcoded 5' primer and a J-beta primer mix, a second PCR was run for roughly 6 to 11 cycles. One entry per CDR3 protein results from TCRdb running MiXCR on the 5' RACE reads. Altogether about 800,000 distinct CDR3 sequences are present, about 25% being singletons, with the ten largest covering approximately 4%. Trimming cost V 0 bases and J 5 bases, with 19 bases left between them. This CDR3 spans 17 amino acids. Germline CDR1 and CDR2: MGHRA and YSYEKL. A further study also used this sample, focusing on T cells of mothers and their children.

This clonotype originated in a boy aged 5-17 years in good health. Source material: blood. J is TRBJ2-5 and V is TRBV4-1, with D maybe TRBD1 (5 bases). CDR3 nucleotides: TGCGCCAGCAGCCAAGACGCCTTATTAGGGGTTGGGGAGACCCAGTACTTC. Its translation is CASSQDALLGVGETQYF.